Sequencing of this TCR beta chain was carried out in a study of blood T cell repertoires in COVID-19. Study in general: COVID-19 samples collected from the United States, Italy and Spain covered acute and convalescent phases. Sample material is recorded as cDNA or gDNA derived from T cells, B-cell-depleted T cells, or PBMCs.

Per the study methods: Researchers report that nucleated cell counts were estimated from reference gene primer amplification. The table came from immunoSEQ multiplex PCR; TCRdb's copy has only in-frame clones and leaves some out. That table is the source of V, J and clone size, and D and trimming were worked out from the DNA. The sample carries about 52,000 clones, roughly 86% recorded once. Sequencing was performed on peripheral blood. The receptor comes from a man at least 80 years old with active or convalescent COVID-19.

The CDR3 sequence: CASSVGAQTEAFF. The CDR3 bases are TGTGCCAGCAGCGTAGGGGCCCAAACTGAAGCTTTCTTT. The chain joins TRBV9 to TRBJ1-1, with D uncertain. CDR3 length equals 13 residues. Trimming shortened V by 0 bases and J by 5 bases, and 8 bases separated the two germline ends. Germline CDR1 and CDR2: SGDLS and YYNGEE.